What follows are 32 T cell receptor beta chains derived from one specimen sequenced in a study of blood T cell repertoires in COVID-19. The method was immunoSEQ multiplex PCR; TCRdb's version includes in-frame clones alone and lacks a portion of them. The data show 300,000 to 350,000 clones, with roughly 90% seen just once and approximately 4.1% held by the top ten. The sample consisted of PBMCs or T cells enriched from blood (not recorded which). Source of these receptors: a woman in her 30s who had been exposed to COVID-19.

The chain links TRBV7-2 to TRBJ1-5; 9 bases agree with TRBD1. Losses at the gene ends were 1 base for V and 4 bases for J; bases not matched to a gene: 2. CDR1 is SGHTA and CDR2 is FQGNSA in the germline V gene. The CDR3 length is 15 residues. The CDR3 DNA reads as TGTGCCAGCAGCTTAGACAGGGGGCGGAATCAGCCCCAGCATTTT. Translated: CASSLDRGRNQPQHF.

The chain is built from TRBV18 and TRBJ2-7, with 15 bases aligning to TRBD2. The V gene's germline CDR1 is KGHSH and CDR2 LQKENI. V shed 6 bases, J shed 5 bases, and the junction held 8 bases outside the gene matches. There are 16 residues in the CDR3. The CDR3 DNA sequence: TGTGCCAGCTCTCGGACTAGCGGGGGGGTGGTGAACGAGCAGTACTTC. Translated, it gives CASSRTSGGVVNEQYF. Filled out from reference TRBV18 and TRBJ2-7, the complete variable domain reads NAGVMQNPRHLVRRRGQEARLRCSPMKGHSHVYWYRQLPEEGLKFMVYLQKENIIDESGMPKERFSAEFPKEGPSILRIQQVVRGDSAAYFCASSRTSGGVVNEQYFGPGTRLTVT.

The CDR3 region is CASSIAPQGGQPQHF. CDR3 bases: TGTGCCAGTAGTATAGCCCCACAGGGGGGCCAGCCCCAGCATTTT. The chain employs TRBV19 and TRBJ1-5; TRBD1 agrees at 8 bases. Looked up from germline, CDR1 is LNHDA and CDR2 is SQIVND (reference sequence). The CDR3 consists of 15 residues. The ends lost 1 base at V and 7 bases at J; junction bases unmatched: 6.

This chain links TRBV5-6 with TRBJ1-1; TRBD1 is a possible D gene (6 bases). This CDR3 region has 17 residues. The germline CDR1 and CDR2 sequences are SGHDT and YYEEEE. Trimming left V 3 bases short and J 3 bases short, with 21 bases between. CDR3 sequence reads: CASSCTAWGQCDTEAFF. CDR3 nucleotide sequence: TGTGCCAGCAGCTGCACTGCTTGGGGACAATGTGACACTGAAGCTTTCTTT. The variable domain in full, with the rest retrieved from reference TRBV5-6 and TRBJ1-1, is DAGVTQSPTHLIKTRGQQVTLRCSPKSGHDTVSWYQQALGQGPQFIFQYYEEEERQRGNFPDRFSGHQFPNYSSELNVNALLLGDSALYLCASSCTAWGQCDTEAFFGQGTRLTVV.

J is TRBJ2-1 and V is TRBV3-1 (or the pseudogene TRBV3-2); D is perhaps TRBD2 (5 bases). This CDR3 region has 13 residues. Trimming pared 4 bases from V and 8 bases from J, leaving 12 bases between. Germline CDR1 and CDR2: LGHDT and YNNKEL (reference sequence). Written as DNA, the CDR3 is TGTGCCAGCAGCCGCCGCTTTAGCGATGAGCAGTTCTTC. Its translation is CASSRRFSDEQFF.

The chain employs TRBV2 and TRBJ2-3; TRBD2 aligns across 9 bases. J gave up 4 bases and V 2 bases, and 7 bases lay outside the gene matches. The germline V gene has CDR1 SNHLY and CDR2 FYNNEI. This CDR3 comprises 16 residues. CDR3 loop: CASSERTSVVADTQYF. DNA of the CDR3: TGTGCCAGCAGTGAAAGGACTAGCGTTGTCGCAGATACGCAGTATTTT. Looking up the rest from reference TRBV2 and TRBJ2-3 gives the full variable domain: EPEVTQTPSHQVTQMGQEVILRCVPISNHLYFYWYRQILGQKVEFLVSFYNNEISEKSEIFDDQFSVERPDGSNFTLKIRSTKLEDSAMYFCASSERTSVVADTQYFGPGTRLTVL.

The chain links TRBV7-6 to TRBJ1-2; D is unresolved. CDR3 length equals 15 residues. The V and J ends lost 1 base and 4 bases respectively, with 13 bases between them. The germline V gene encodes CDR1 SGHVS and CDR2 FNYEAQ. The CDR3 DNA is TGTGCCAGCAGCTTAGAACGGGGAGTGTCCTATGGCTACACCTTC. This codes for CASSLERGVSYGYTF. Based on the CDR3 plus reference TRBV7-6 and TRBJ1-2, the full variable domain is GAGVSQSPRYKVTKRGQDVALRCDPISGHVSLYWYRQALGQGPEFLTYFNYEAQQDKSGLPNDRFSAERPEGSISTLTIQRTEQRDSAMYRCASSLERGVSYGYTFGSGTRLTVV.

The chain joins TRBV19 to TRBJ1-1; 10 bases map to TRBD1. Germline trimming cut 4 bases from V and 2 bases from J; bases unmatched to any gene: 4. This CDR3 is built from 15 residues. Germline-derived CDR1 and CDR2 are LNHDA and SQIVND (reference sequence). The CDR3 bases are TGTGCCAGTAGTAGAAGACAGGGGGCAAACACTGAAGCTTTCTTT. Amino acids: CASSRRQGANTEAFF.

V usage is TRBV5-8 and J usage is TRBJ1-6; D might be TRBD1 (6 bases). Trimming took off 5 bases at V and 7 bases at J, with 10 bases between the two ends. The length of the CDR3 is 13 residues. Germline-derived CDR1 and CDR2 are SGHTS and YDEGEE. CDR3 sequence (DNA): TGTGCCAGCAGACCCGACAGGAATTCACCCCTCCACTTT. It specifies CASRPDRNSPLHF.

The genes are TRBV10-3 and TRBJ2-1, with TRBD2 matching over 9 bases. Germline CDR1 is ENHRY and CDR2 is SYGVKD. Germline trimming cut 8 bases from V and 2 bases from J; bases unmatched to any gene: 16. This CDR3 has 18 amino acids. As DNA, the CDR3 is TGTGCCATCCGGGGAGGAGCGGGGGGTGTGCAAGCCTACAATGAGCAGTTCTTC. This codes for CAIRGGAGGVQAYNEQFF.

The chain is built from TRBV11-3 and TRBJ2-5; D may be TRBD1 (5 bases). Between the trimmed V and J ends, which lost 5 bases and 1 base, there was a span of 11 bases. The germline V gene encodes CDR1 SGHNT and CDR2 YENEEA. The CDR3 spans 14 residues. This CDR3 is CASSRGHTQETQYF. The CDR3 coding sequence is TGTGCCAGCAGCCGAGGACATACCCAAGAGACCCAGTACTTC. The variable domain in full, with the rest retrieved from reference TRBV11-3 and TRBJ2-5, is EAGVVQSPRYKIIEKKQPVAFWCNPISGHNTLYWYLQNLGQGPELLIRYENEEAVDDSQLPKDRFSAERLKGVDSTLKIQPAELGDSAVYLCASSRGHTQETQYFGPGTRLLVL.

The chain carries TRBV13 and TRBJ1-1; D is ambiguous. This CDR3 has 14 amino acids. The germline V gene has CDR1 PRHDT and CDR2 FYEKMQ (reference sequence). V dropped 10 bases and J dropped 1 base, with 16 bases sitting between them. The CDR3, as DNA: TGTGCCACCGCGATTACCGGGAGGAACACTGAAGCTTTCTTT. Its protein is CATAITGRNTEAFF.

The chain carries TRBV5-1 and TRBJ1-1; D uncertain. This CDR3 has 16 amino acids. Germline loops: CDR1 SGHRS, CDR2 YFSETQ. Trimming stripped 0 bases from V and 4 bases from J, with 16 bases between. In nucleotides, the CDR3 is TGCGCCAGCAGCTTGGTGGGAGGGCTGGAAGCCACTGAAGCTTTCTTT. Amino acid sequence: CASSLVGGLEATEAFF.

CDR3 sequence (DNA): TGTGCCAGCTCCCGGGGGGCCATGAACACTGAAGCTTTCTTT. This encodes CASSRGAMNTEAFF. V is TRBV6-5 and J is TRBJ1-1; tentative D call: TRBD1 (6 bases). The germline CDR1 and CDR2 sequences are MNHEY and SVGAGI. Trimming removed 8 bases at V and 0 bases at J, with 13 bases between. This CDR3 has 14 residues.

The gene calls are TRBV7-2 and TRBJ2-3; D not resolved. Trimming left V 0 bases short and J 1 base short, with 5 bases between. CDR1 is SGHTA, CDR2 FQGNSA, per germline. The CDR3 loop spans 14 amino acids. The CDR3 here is CASSLARGTDTQYF. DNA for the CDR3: TGTGCCAGCAGCTTAGCCCGCGGCACAGATACGCAGTATTTT.

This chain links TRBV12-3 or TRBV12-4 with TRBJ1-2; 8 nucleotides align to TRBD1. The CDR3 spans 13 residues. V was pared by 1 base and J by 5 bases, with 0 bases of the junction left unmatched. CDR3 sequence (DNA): TGTGCCAGCAGTTTAGGGACAGGGTATGGCTACACCTTC. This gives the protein CASSLGTGYGYTF.

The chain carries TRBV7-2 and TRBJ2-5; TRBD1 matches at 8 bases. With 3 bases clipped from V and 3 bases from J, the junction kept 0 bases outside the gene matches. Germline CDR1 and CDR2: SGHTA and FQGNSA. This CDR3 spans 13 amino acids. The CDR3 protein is CASSLDREETQYF. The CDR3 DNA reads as TGTGCCAGCAGCTTGGACAGGGAAGAGACCCAGTACTTC.

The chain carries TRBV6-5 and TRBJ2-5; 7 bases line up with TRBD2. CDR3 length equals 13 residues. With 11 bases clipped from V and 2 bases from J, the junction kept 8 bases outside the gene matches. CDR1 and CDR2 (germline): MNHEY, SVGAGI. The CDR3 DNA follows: TGTGCCTGTGACGGGGGGAGACAAGAGACCCAGTACTTC. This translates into CACDGGRQETQYF.

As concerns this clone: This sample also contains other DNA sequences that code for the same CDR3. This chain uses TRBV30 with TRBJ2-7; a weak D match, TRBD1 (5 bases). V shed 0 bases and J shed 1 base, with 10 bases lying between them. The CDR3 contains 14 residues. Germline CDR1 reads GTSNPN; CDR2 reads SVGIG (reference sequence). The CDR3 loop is CAWSVGQGSYEQYF. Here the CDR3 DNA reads TGTGCCTGGAGTGTAGGTCAGGGTTCCTACGAGCAGTACTTC.

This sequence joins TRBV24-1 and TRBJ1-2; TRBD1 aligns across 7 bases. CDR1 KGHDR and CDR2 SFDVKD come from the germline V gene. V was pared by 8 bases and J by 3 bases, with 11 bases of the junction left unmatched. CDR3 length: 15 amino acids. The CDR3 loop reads CATTPKNQGDYGYTF. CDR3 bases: TGTGCCACCACACCAAAAAATCAGGGGGACTATGGCTACACCTTC.

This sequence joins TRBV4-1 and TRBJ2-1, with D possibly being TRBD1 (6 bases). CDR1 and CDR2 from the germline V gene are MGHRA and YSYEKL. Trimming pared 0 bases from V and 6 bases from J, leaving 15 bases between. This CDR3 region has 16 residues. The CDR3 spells CASSQEGRGRGNEQFF. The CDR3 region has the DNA TGCGCCAGCAGCCAAGAGGGCAGGGGTAGAGGCAATGAGCAGTTCTTC.

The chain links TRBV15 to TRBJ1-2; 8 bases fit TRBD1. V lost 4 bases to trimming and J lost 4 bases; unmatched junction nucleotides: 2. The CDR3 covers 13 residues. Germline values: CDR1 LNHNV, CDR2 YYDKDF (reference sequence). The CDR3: CATSTTGGYGYTF. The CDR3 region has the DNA TGTGCCACCAGCACAACAGGGGGCTATGGCTACACCTTC.

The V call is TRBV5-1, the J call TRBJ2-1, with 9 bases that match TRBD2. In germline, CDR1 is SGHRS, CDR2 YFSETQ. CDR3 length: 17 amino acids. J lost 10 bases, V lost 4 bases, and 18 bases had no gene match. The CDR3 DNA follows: TGCGCCAGCAGCCCCCTTCCCTTGCTAGCGGGAATGGACGAGCAGTTCTTC. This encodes CASSPLPLLAGMDEQFF.

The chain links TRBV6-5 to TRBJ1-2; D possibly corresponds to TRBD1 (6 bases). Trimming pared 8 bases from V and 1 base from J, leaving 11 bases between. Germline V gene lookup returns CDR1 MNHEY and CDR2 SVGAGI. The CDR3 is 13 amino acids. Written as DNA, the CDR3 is TGTGCCAGCGGTCGACAGGTTAACTATGGCTACACCTTC. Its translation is CASGRQVNYGYTF.

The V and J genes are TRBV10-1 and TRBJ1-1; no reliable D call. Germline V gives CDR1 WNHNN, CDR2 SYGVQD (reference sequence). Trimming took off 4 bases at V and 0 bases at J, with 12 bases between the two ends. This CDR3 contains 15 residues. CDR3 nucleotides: TGCGCCAGCAGTGGAATTCAGCGACTGAACACTGAAGCTTTCTTT. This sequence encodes CASSGIQRLNTEAFF.

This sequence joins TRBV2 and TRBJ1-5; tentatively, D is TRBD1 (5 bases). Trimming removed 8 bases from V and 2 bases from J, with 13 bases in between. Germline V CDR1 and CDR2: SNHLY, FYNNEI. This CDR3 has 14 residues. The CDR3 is CASSGRGGNQPQHF. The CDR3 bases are TGTGCCAGCTCAGGGCGAGGCGGCAATCAGCCCCAGCATTTT.

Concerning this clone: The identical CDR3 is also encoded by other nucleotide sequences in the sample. For the CDR3, the DNA is TGTGCCAGCAGCTTTCGGAGCACAGATACGCAGTATTTT. Protein: CASSFRSTDTQYF. This chain joins TRBV5-6 and TRBJ2-3; D ambiguous. Germline V lookup: CDR1 SGHDT, CDR2 YYEEEE. Trimming stripped 2 bases from V and 0 bases from J, with 4 bases between. The CDR3 sequence is 13 residues long.

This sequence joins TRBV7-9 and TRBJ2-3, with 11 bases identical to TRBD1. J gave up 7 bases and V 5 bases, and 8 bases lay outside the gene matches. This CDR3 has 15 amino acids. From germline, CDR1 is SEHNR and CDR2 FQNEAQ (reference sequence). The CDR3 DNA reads TGTGCCAGCAGCGTAGGCGGGACAGGGGGAAATACGCAGTATTTT. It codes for CASSVGGTGGNTQYF.

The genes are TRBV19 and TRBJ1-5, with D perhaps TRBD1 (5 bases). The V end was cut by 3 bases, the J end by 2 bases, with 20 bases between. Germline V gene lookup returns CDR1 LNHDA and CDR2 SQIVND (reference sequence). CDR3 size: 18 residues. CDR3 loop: CASSIPPRQGWGNQPQHF. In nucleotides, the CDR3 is TGTGCCAGTAGTATTCCCCCTCGGCAGGGATGGGGCAATCAGCCCCAGCATTTT.

CDR3 bases: TGTGCCAGCAGCCCCCTCGGAGGGGAAGGGACAGATACGCAGTATTTT. Protein: CASSPLGGEGTDTQYF. The V gene is TRBV9, the J gene TRBJ2-3; a possible D gene is TRBD2 (6 bases). V lost 4 bases, J lost 3 bases, and 18 bases lay in between. The CDR3 loop spans 16 amino acids. The germline V gene has CDR1 SGDLS and CDR2 YYNGEE.

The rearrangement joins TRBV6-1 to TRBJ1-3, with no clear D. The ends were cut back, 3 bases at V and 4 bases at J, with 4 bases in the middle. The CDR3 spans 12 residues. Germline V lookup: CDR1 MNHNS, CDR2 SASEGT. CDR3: CASSEEGNTIYF. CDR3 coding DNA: TGTGCCAGCAGTGAGGAGGGAAACACCATATATTTT.

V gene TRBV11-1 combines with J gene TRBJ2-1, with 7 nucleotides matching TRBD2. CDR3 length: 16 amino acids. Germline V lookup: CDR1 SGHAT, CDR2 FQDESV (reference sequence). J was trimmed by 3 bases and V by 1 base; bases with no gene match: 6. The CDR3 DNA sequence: TGTGCCAGCAGCTTAGGGTCTCGGGGGGACTACAATGAGCAGTTCTTC. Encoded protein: CASSLGSRGDYNEQFF.